This T cell receptor (beta chain) was sequenced during a study of cytomegalovirus exposure and HLA in healthy donors. Study-level information: Earlier findings included nearly 120 million unique TCR beta sequences obtained from roughly 200 million T cells.

Of note for this clone: Its cognate antigen is unknown.

A multiplex PCR was run with 60 Vbeta primers and 13 Jbeta primers. Original processing notes: An analysis that came later counted some 81 million unique TCR beta chains, around 12 million shared. The protocol was immunoSEQ multiplex PCR, while the TCRdb copy is restricted to in-frame clones and leaves out a portion. The DNA was the basis for D and trimming; V, J and clone size are from that table. The listing records fewer than 40,000 clones. Study conclusions and caveats: Donors belonging to an Asian-associated ancestry cluster reportedly showed fewer N-insertions in productive TCRs than the approximately 670-donor mean, according to what a later analysis found.

This cohort consisted of healthy bone marrow donors. V shed 9 bases, J shed 7 bases, and the junction held 5 bases outside the gene matches. CDR1 and CDR2 from the germline V gene are MNHNY and SVGAGI (reference sequence). The CDR3 loop spans 12 amino acids. The TCR comes from a woman aged 35 to 49 in good health and CMV-seropositive. Sequenced: PBMCs. The V call is TRBV6-6, the J call TRBJ2-3, with 9 bases lining up with TRBD2. CDR3 loop: CASSGGGNTQYF. In DNA form, the CDR3 reads TGTGCCAGTAGCGGGGGAGGAAATACGCAGTATTTT.